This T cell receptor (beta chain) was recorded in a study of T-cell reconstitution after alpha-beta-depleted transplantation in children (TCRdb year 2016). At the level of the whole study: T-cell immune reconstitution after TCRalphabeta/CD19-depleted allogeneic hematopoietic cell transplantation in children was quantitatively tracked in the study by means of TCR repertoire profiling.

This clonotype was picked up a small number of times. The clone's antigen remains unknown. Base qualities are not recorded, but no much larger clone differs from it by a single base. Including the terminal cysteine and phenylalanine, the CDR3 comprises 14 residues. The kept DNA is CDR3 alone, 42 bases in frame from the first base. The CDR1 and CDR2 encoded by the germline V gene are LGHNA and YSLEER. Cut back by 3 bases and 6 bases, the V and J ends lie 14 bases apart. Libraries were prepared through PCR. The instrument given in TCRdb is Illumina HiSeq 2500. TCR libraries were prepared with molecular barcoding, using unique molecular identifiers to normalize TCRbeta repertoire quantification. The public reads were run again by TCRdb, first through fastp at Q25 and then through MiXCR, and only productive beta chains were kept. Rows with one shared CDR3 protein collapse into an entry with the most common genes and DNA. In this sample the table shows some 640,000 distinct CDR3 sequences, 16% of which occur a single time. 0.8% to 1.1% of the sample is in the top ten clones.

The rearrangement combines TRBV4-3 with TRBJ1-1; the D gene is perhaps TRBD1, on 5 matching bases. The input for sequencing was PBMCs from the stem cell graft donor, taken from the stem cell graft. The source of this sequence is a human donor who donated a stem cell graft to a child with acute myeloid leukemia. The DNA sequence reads TGCGCCAGCAGCCATACACGGGGGATGGCTGAAGCTTTCTTT. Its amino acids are CASSHTRGMAEAFF.